The present TCR beta chain was sequenced within a study of blood T cell repertoires in COVID-19. The data were produced by immunoSEQ multiplex PCR, yet TCRdb's version contains in-frame clones alone and is incomplete. The table lists a few hundred thousand clones, roughly nine tenths of them singletons. The CDR3 is made up of 15 amino acids. The germline V gene has CDR1 LNHDA and CDR2 SQIVND (reference sequence). The V end was cut by 0 bases, the J end by 5 bases, with 13 bases between. This receptor was taken from a woman between 45 and 65 years old in a cohort exposed to, infected with or recovered from COVID-19 (not recorded which). The chain couples TRBV19 to TRBJ1-2; weak D call: TRBD1 (6 bases). Material for sequencing was PBMCs or T cells enriched from blood (not recorded which). DNA of the CDR3: TGTGCCAGTAGTATAGATAGCCAGGGGCCGTATGGCTACACCTTC. Translating gives CASSIDSQGPYGYTF.